A selection of T cell receptor beta chains follows, all from one sample in a study of T-cell memory formation after mild COVID-19. One entry per CDR3 protein results from TCRdb running MiXCR on the 5' RACE reads. The sample gives around 250,000 distinct CDR3 sequences, 16% of which show up once; roughly a fifth is in the top ten. The source material was PBMCs or a T cell subset sorted from them (not recorded which). The receptors shown here come from a man between 18 and 29 years old who had mild COVID-19 (a few samples of this study predate the infection). Cell type and time point are not known. Each CDR3 is given with its conserved first and last residue. D genes are given only for firm matches. Some rows have no size entry. The others give once, few or many, or a class for an expanded clone.

v_gene	d_gene	abundance	j_gene	CDR3nt	CDR3aa
TRBV5-1	.	.	TRBJ2-3	TGCGCCAGCAGCTTCGCCCAGGATGGAGATACGCAGTATTTT	CASSFAQDGDTQYF
TRBV6-2/TRBV6-3	TRBD1	few	TRBJ2-5	TGTGCCAGCACCCAACAGGGGTTGAGAGAGACCCAGTACTTC	CASTQQGLRETQYF
TRBV24-1	TRBD1	.	TRBJ1-1	TGTGCCACCATGGGACAGGGGGCCGGCGAAGCTTTCTTT	CATMGQGAGEAFF
TRBV6-2/TRBV6-3	TRBD1	few	TRBJ1-3	TGTGCCAGCAGTTACGGGGGACAGTACTCTGGAAACACCATATATTTT	CASSYGGQYSGNTIYF
TRBV20-1	.	.	TRBJ2-3	TGCAGTGCTAGAGACCGGACGGGGAGTACAGATACGCAGTATTTT	CSARDRTGSTDTQYF
TRBV2	.	.	TRBJ2-6	TGTGCCTCCTCCAGGGAATCTGGGGCCAACGTCCTGACTTTC	CASSRESGANVLTF
TRBV7-2	TRBD2	.	TRBJ2-3	TGTGCCAGCAGCCCGAGGAGCGGGGGGGCCCAAGATACGCAGTATTTT	CASSPRSGGAQDTQYF
TRBV29-1	.	few	TRBJ2-2	TGCAGCGTTAGCAGGGCGAACACCGGGGAGCTGTTTTTT	CSVSRANTGELFF
TRBV5-1	TRBD2	few	TRBJ2-5	TGCGCCAGCAGCTCCCTGACTAGCGGAGAGACCCAGTACTTC	CASSSLTSGETQYF
TRBV6-1	TRBD1	.	TRBJ1-2	TGTGCCAGCAGTGAAAGGACAGGGGTTGTCTATGGCTACACCTTC	CASSERTGVVYGYTF
TRBV4-2	.	.	TRBJ1-1	TGTGCCAGCAGCCACGTGAACACTGAAGCTTTCTTT	CASSHVNTEAFF
TRBV4-1	TRBD1	few	TRBJ1-2	TGCGCCAGCAGCTCACCGGGGGGGACAGGGGATGGCTACACCTTC	CASSSPGGTGDGYTF
TRBV5-1	.	.	TRBJ2-7	TGCGCCAGCAGCTTGTATGCAGGGACTCCTGGGGAGCAGTACTTC	CASSLYAGTPGEQYF
TRBV29-1	.	.	TRBJ2-1	TGCAGCGTGCTGGCGGGCTACTACAATGAGCAGTTCTTC	CSVLAGYYNEQFF
TRBV7-2	TRBD1	few	TRBJ1-5	TGTGCCAGCAGCTCCCGAAACCAATTAGGGACAGACGACAATCAGCCCCAGCATTTT	CASSSRNQLGTDDNQPQHF
TRBV12-5	TRBD1	once	TRBJ1-6	TGTGCTAGTGGTTCTATGCTGGGACAGGGCAATTCACCCCTCCACTTT	CASGSMLGQGNSPLHF
TRBV7-6	.	few	TRBJ2-1	TGTGCCAGCAGCTTAGGCGAGGGGGATGAGCAGTTCTTC	CASSLGEGDEQFF
TRBV29-1	TRBD1	few	TRBJ2-1	TGCAGTGTGGGGAAGGGGGCTGATGAGCAGTTCTTC	CSVGKGADEQFF
TRBV12-5	TRBD1	few	TRBJ2-7	TGTGCTAGTGGTCAGGGGGCCGGGTACGAGCAGTACTTC	CASGQGAGYEQYF
TRBV11-2	.	.	TRBJ2-1	TGTGCCAGCAGCTATGGGACCCACAATGAGCAGTTCTTC	CASSYGTHNEQFF
TRBV20-1	TRBD1	.	TRBJ2-3	TGCAGTGCTAGAGATCCGGGACAGGGCGCAGATACGCAGTATTTT	CSARDPGQGADTQYF
TRBV15	.	.	TRBJ1-2	TGTGCCACCAGCAGGTCGGGGGGACTTACTAACTATGGCTACACCTTC	CATSRSGGLTNYGYTF
TRBV18	.	few	TRBJ2-7	TGTGCCAGCTCACCTCACTCCTGGGACGAGCAGTACTTC	CASSPHSWDEQYF
TRBV5-6	.	few	TRBJ1-6	TGTGCCAGCAGCTTGGAAGTTTGGGAATCACCCCTCCACTTT	CASSLEVWESPLHF
TRBV6-5	.	few	TRBJ1-3	TGTGCCAGCAGGGTCCAACCCGGTGAAAACACCATATATTTT	CASRVQPGENTIYF
TRBV20-1	.	many	TRBJ1-1	TGCAGTGCTAGAGAGCCCGGTTTGAACACTGAAGCTTTCTTT	CSAREPGLNTEAFF
TRBV15	TRBD2	.	TRBJ2-6	TGTGCCACTTACGCGGGGGGCTCTGGGGCCAACGTCCTGACTTTC	CATYAGGSGANVLTF
TRBV6-1	.	.	TRBJ2-2	TGTGCCAGCAGCCCGATCTCATCTACCGGGGAGCTGTTTTTT	CASSPISSTGELFF
TRBV30	.	.	TRBJ1-2	TGTGCCTGGAGTTCAGTGGAGGGGATATACTATGGCTACACCTTC	CAWSSVEGIYYGYTF